The 6 T cell receptor beta chains below all came from one sample that was sequenced in a study of cytomegalovirus exposure and HLA in healthy donors. With 60 Vbeta and 13 Jbeta primers, the PCR was carried out. The method was immunoSEQ multiplex PCR; TCRdb's version includes in-frame clones alone and lacks a portion of them. The listing contains around 84,000 clones. Sequencing was performed on PBMCs. The receptors shown here come from a man aged 25-45 years in good health and CMV-seronegative.

The chain employs TRBV10-3 and TRBJ2-3; 11 bases are shared with TRBD2. The germline V gene encodes CDR1 ENHRY and CDR2 SYGVKD. The CDR3 extends over 16 amino acids. After removal of 3 bases from V and 4 bases from J, the junction contained 6 bases not matched to a gene. CDR3: CAISEVAGGPSDTQYF. CDR3 bases: TGTGCCATCAGTGAAGTAGCGGGAGGGCCCTCAGATACGCAGTATTTT.

The chain has TRBV5-6 and TRBJ2-7, with D perhaps matching TRBD1 (5 bases). The CDR3 covers 12 residues. Trimming removed 6 bases from V and 2 bases from J, with 9 bases in between. CDR1 SGHDT and CDR2 YYEEEE come from the germline V gene. CDR3 amino acids: CASTQGTYEQYF. DNA for the CDR3: TGTGCCAGCACGCAGGGTACCTACGAGCAGTACTTC.

This rearrangement joins TRBV5-1 to TRBJ2-1, with 8 bases lining up with TRBD2. Trimming took 4 bases from V and 2 from J; bases not matched to a gene: 8. There are 16 residues in the CDR3. The germline gives CDR1 SGHRS, CDR2 YFSETQ. CDR3 in DNA: TGCGCCAGCAGCCGGGAAGCGGGAGACGCCTACAATGAGCAGTTCTTC. Translating gives CASSREAGDAYNEQFF. Using reference TRBV5-1 and TRBJ2-1 for the parts outside the CDR3, the full variable domain is KAGVTQTPRYLIKTRGQQVTLSCSPISGHRSVSWYQQTPGQGLQFLFEYFSETQRNKGNFPGRFSGRQFSNSRSEMNVSTLELGDSALYLCASSREAGDAYNEQFFGPGTRLTVL.

V is TRBV7-9 and J is TRBJ1-2; the D gene is possibly TRBD1 (6 bases). CDR1 SEHNR and CDR2 FQNEAQ come from the germline V gene (reference sequence). This CDR3 has 12 amino acids. Trimming removed 5 bases at V and 8 bases at J, with 12 bases between. The CDR3 DNA reads as TGTGCCAGCAGCCCCAGGGGATCGGGCTACACCTTC. It specifies CASSPRGSGYTF.

DNA of the CDR3: TGCGCCAGCAGCAGGACAGGGACCCAGTACTTC. Its protein is CASSRTGTQYF. The rearrangement uses TRBV5-1 and TRBJ2-5; TRBD1 agrees at 7 bases. The CDR3 contains 11 residues. V lost 4 bases and J lost 7; bases outside the gene matches: 1. The germline V gene has CDR1 SGHRS and CDR2 YFSETQ. The entire variable domain, with the rest obtained from reference TRBV5-1 and TRBJ2-5, is as follows: KAGVTQTPRYLIKTRGQQVTLSCSPISGHRSVSWYQQTPGQGLQFLFEYFSETQRNKGNFPGRFSGRQFSNSRSEMNVSTLELGDSALYLCASSRTGTQYFGPGTRLLVL.

V gene TRBV18 combines with J gene TRBJ1-4; D not certain. Looked up from germline, CDR1 is KGHSH and CDR2 is LQKENI. The CDR3 is 16 residues long. V lost 2 bases and J lost 7, with 17 bases in between. Here the CDR3 DNA reads TGTGCCAGCTCACCATCTCGAGGGCCGGGAATTGAAAAACTGTTTTTT. Translated, it gives CASSPSRGPGIEKLFF.